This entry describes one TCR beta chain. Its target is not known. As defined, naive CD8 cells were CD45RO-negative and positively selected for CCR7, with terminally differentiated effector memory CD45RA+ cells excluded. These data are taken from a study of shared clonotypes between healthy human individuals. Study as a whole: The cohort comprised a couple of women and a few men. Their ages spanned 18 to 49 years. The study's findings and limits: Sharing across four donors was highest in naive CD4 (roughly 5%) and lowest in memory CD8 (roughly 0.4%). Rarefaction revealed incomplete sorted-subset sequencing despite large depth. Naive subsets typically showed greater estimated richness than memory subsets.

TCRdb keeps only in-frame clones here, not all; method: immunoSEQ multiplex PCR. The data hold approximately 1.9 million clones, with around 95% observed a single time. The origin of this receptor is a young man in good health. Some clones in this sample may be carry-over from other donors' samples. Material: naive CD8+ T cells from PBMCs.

The CDR3, as DNA: TGTGCCAGCAGCTTGAAGGGGCACGAGACCCAGTACTTC. This gives the protein CASSLKGHETQYF. The chain couples TRBV7-6 to TRBJ2-5, with D tentatively TRBD1 (5 bases). The CDR3 is made up of 13 amino acids. V lost 3 bases, J lost 5 bases, and 10 bases lay in between. Germline CDR1 reads SGHVS; CDR2 reads FNYEAQ.